This TCR beta chain was obtained from a study of cytomegalovirus exposure and HLA in healthy donors. 13 Jbeta primers and 60 Vbeta primers were used for the PCR. The protocol was immunoSEQ multiplex PCR, while the TCRdb copy is restricted to in-frame clones and leaves out a portion. Here the sample spans about 250,000 clones, about 88% being singletons. This CDR3 is 16 amino acids long. CDR1 is SGHNT, CDR2 YYREEE, per germline (reference sequence). The V gene lost 0 bases and the J gene lost 7 bases, with 20 bases spanning the gap. Points on this clone: As yet, its antigen is unknown.

Study-level findings and limits: What a later analysis showed was that several of the most significant clusters appeared linked to common viral pathogens. A later analysis linked a missense DCLRE1C variant to TCR beta V- and J-gene trimming. Rates of TCR association differed by HLA locus in a later analysis, with DRB1 highest and HLA-C lowest. Indistinguishable V segments such as TRBV6-2 and TRBV6-3 were excluded.

The sample taken for sequencing was PBMCs. J is TRBJ2-7 and V is TRBV5-4, with D possibly being TRBD2 (6 bases). The receptor was derived from a girl aged 2-10 years in good health and CMV-seronegative. The CDR3 coding sequence is TGTGCCAGCAGCTTGGCCGGAGGGCTAGCGAAAGGGGAGCAGTACTTC. It translates to CASSLAGGLAKGEQYF.